This TCR beta chain was recorded in a study of shared clonotypes between healthy human individuals. Study summary: Three plates were used per donor for CD4 naive, three for CD4 memory, two for CD8 naive and one for CD8 memory.

Clones were sequenced by immunoSEQ multiplex PCR, and TCRdb holds only the in-frame ones, with some missing. The sample shows millions of clones, approximately 95% of them seen only once. V was pared by 8 bases and J by 7 bases, with 17 bases between. The germline V gene encodes CDR1 MNHNS and CDR2 SASEGT. This CDR3 is 13 amino acids long. The chain recombines TRBV6-1 with TRBJ2-5, with D tentatively TRBD2 (6 bases). The sequence derives from a man in his late teens or twenties in good health. Some clones in this sample may be carry-over from other donors' samples. The sample consisted of naive CD4+ T cells from PBMCs. The subset: CD45RA+ positively selected. CDR3 region: CASRRDSGGTQYF. CDR3 DNA: TGTGCCAGCCGCCGGGACTCCGGGGGGACCCAGTACTTC.